This paragraph reports one T cell receptor beta chain. This record belongs to a study of long-term antiretroviral therapy in people with HIV. The germline V gene encodes CDR1 KGHSH and CDR2 LQKENI. Trimming took off 3 bases at V and 5 bases at J, with 7 bases between the two ends. CDR3 length: 12 amino acids. Researchers report immunoSEQ v3.0 was run at survey level. Sequencing aimed to cover about 40,000-55,000 T-cell genomes per sample. Generated by immunoSEQ multiplex PCR, the TCRdb table keeps only in-frame clones and is missing some. The sample lists 25,000 to 35,000 clones; approximately 90% were seen once.

V gene TRBV18 combines with J gene TRBJ1-1; unclear D gene. This TCR was sampled from a woman under 30 with HIV. Sequences were derived from unsorted PBMCs, sampled 1.8 years after starting antiretroviral therapy. The CDR3 loop is CASSPDRTEAFF. In DNA, the CDR3 is TGTGCCAGCTCACCGGACCGGACTGAAGCTTTCTTT.